This TCR beta chain was captured in a study of long-term antiretroviral therapy in people with HIV. Survey-level resolution applied to immunoSEQ assay v3.0. Clones were read by immunoSEQ multiplex PCR, and TCRdb kept only the in-frame ones, dropping some. This sample has around 21,000 clones, with around 82% found just once. V shed 2 bases and J 0 bases; nucleotides not matched to a gene: 3. Per the germline V gene, CDR1 is SGHNT and CDR2 is YYREEE (reference sequence). The CDR3 is 15 residues long. The sequence was obtained from a man aged 25 to 45 with HIV. Source: unsorted PBMCs, taken 1.5 years after starting antiretroviral therapy. The rearrangement joins TRBV5-4 to TRBJ1-1; TRBD1 agrees at 8 bases. CDR3 sequence: CASSFRTGMNTEAFF. CDR3 nucleotide sequence: TGTGCCAGCAGCTTTCGGACAGGGATGAACACTGAAGCTTTCTTT.